This is a list of T cell receptor beta chains from one sample in a study of shared clonotypes between healthy human individuals. TCRdb's copy holds only in-frame clones and misses some; the assay was immunoSEQ multiplex PCR. This table holds approximately 500,000 clones, 79% found once. The source material was PBMCs. All receptors derive from a woman between 35 and 50 years old in good health. Some clones in this sample may be carry-over from other donors' samples. The CDR3 runs from the conserved cysteine through the conserved F or W. Each record gives: D gene, clone size, V gene, J gene, CDR3 DNA, CDR3 protein. The D gene is left open where the match is weak. Clone size, where shown, is once, few, many, or a class for clones that have expanded.

d_gene: .
abundance: .
v_gene: TRBV18
j_gene: TRBJ2-1
CDR3nt: TGTGCCAGCTCAGTCTCTAGCGTGGATGAGCAGTTCTTC
CDR3aa: CASSVSSVDEQFF

d_gene: .
abundance: .
v_gene: TRBV6-1
j_gene: TRBJ1-5
CDR3nt: TGTGCCAGCAGTTGGGGACGGGATAGCAATCAGCCCCAGCATTTT
CDR3aa: CASSWGRDSNQPQHF

d_gene: .
abundance: once
v_gene: TRBV27
j_gene: TRBJ2-7
CDR3nt: TGTGCCAGCAGTTGCCCGGCTAGGCGGGTCTACGAGCAGTACTTC
CDR3aa: CASSCPARRVYEQYF

d_gene: .
abundance: .
v_gene: TRBV29-1
j_gene: TRBJ2-7
CDR3nt: TGCAGCGTTGTGGTTAGCGGCTACGAGCAGTACTTC
CDR3aa: CSVVVSGYEQYF

d_gene: TRBD2
abundance: .
v_gene: TRBV7-3
j_gene: TRBJ2-1
CDR3nt: TGTGCCAGCAGCTTAACGGCCGGGAGGGTTTGGAATGAGCAGTTCTTC
CDR3aa: CASSLTAGRVWNEQFF

d_gene: TRBD2
abundance: .
v_gene: TRBV7-2
j_gene: TRBJ2-7
CDR3nt: TGTGCCAGCAGCCCGGGACTAGCGGGACCCCATATTTCATACGAGCAGTACTTC
CDR3aa: CASSPGLAGPHISYEQYF

d_gene: .
abundance: .
v_gene: TRBV4-3
j_gene: TRBJ2-1
CDR3nt: TGCGCCAGCAGCCAGACGGGCGGAAACAATGAGCAGTTCTTC
CDR3aa: CASSQTGGNNEQFF

d_gene: TRBD2
abundance: .
v_gene: TRBV6-5
j_gene: TRBJ2-1
CDR3nt: TGTGCCAGCAGACTACTAGCGGGAGACAATGAGCAGTTCTTC
CDR3aa: CASRLLAGDNEQFF

d_gene: TRBD2
abundance: once
v_gene: TRBV7-9
j_gene: TRBJ2-7
CDR3nt: TGTGCCAGCAGCTTAGATGGGACTAGGAGCTCCTACGAGCAGTACTTC
CDR3aa: CASSLDGTRSSYEQYF

d_gene: .
abundance: once
v_gene: TRBV7-3
j_gene: TRBJ2-1
CDR3nt: TGTGCCAGCAGCCTATCCCCTGGTCCCCGGGATGAGCAGTTCTTC
CDR3aa: CASSLSPGPRDEQFF

d_gene: .
abundance: .
v_gene: TRBV27
j_gene: TRBJ2-7
CDR3nt: TGTGCCAGCAGTTTATCGGTGGGGTCCTACGAGCAGTACTTC
CDR3aa: CASSLSVGSYEQYF

d_gene: .
abundance: many
v_gene: TRBV5-3
j_gene: TRBJ2-1
CDR3nt: TGTGCCAGAAGCGGAAGCTCCTACAATGAGCAGTTCTTC
CDR3aa: CARSGSSYNEQFF

d_gene: TRBD1
abundance: .
v_gene: TRBV2
j_gene: TRBJ1-5
CDR3nt: TGTGCCAGCAGACGGGGACAGGGGCCCAATCAGCCCCAGCATTTT
CDR3aa: CASRRGQGPNQPQHF

d_gene: .
abundance: .
v_gene: TRBV9
j_gene: TRBJ2-2
CDR3nt: TGTGCCAGCAGCCCCAGGGGGGGGGACACCGGGGAGCTGTTTTTT
CDR3aa: CASSPRGGDTGELFF

d_gene: .
abundance: .
v_gene: TRBV14
j_gene: TRBJ2-1
CDR3nt: TGTGCCAGCAGCCAAGGGGGTCCGTACAATGAGCAGTTCTTC
CDR3aa: CASSQGGPYNEQFF

d_gene: .
abundance: .
v_gene: TRBV5-5
j_gene: TRBJ2-7
CDR3nt: TGTGCCAGCAGCTTGAGGGGGGCTAGCGAGAACAACCGGCAGTACTTC
CDR3aa: CASSLRGASENNRQYF

d_gene: TRBD2
abundance: .
v_gene: TRBV6-4
j_gene: TRBJ2-2
CDR3nt: TGTGCCAGCAGTGAGACTAGCCAGAACACCGGGGAGCTGTTTTTT
CDR3aa: CASSETSQNTGELFF

d_gene: .
abundance: .
v_gene: TRBV27
j_gene: TRBJ2-3
CDR3nt: TGTGCCAGCAGTCCGCCGGGGGCCGGCACAGATACGCAGTATTTT
CDR3aa: CASSPPGAGTDTQYF

d_gene: TRBD2
abundance: .
v_gene: TRBV4-3
j_gene: TRBJ2-1
CDR3nt: TGCGCCAGCAGCCAAGCCAGCGGGAGGGGGTCCTACAATGAGCAGTTCTTC
CDR3aa: CASSQASGRGSYNEQFF

d_gene: TRBD2
abundance: .
v_gene: TRBV28
j_gene: TRBJ2-3
CDR3nt: TGTGCCAGCAGTGCTGGGGTAGCGGGAGGGGCAGATACGCAGTATTTT
CDR3aa: CASSAGVAGGADTQYF

d_gene: .
abundance: .
v_gene: TRBV19
j_gene: TRBJ1-1
CDR3nt: TGTGCCAGTAGTAACACCGAGAACACTGAAGCTTTCTTT
CDR3aa: CASSNTENTEAFF

d_gene: TRBD1
abundance: once
v_gene: TRBV7-6
j_gene: TRBJ2-2
CDR3nt: TGTGCCAGCAGCGCCCGGACAGGGGACACCGGGGAGCTGTTTTTT
CDR3aa: CASSARTGDTGELFF

d_gene: .
abundance: .
v_gene: TRBV11-2
j_gene: TRBJ2-1
CDR3nt: TGTGCCAGCGGCCGGGACACCCACTACAATGAGCAGTTCTTC
CDR3aa: CASGRDTHYNEQFF

d_gene: .
abundance: .
v_gene: TRBV7-9
j_gene: TRBJ2-1
CDR3nt: TGTGCCAGCAGCCAGCCTATGGATGAGCAGTTCTTC
CDR3aa: CASSQPMDEQFF

d_gene: .
abundance: few
v_gene: TRBV7-9
j_gene: TRBJ1-5
CDR3nt: TGTGCCAGCAGCTTAGCCGGGAGCCAGCCCCAGCATTTT
CDR3aa: CASSLAGSQPQHF

d_gene: .
abundance: .
v_gene: TRBV6-5
j_gene: TRBJ2-3
CDR3nt: TGTGCCAGCAGTTACTCGGCCCCGGATACAGATACGCAGTATTTT
CDR3aa: CASSYSAPDTDTQYF

d_gene: TRBD1
abundance: .
v_gene: TRBV18
j_gene: TRBJ2-7
CDR3nt: TGTGCCAGCTCACCCCTGGGACAGGGCTACGAGCAGTACTTC
CDR3aa: CASSPLGQGYEQYF

d_gene: .
abundance: .
v_gene: TRBV6-5
j_gene: TRBJ2-7
CDR3nt: TGTGCCAGCAGGGGGGTCGCGAGCTCCTACGAGCAGTACTTC
CDR3aa: CASRGVASSYEQYF

d_gene: TRBD2
abundance: .
v_gene: TRBV28
j_gene: TRBJ2-7
CDR3nt: TGTGCCAGCAGCCCCGGGACTAGCTCCTACGAGCAGTACTTC
CDR3aa: CASSPGTSSYEQYF

d_gene: TRBD2
abundance: .
v_gene: TRBV7-2
j_gene: TRBJ2-1
CDR3nt: TGTGCCAGCAGCTTATCGGCGGGAGTAGATGAGCAGTTCTTC
CDR3aa: CASSLSAGVDEQFF

d_gene: .
abundance: .
v_gene: TRBV19
j_gene: TRBJ2-2
CDR3nt: TGTGCCACTACGAAGGGGGAAAGGGAGCTGTTTTTT
CDR3aa: CATTKGERELFF

d_gene: TRBD1
abundance: once
v_gene: TRBV18
j_gene: TRBJ1-1
CDR3nt: TGTGCCAGCTCACAAGGACAGGAGTTGGGGGCTTTCTTT
CDR3aa: CASSQGQELGAFF

d_gene: .
abundance: once
v_gene: TRBV11-3
j_gene: TRBJ2-1
CDR3nt: TGTGCCAGCAGCTTAGAGGCAGGCCCGGGGAATGAGCAGTTCTTC
CDR3aa: CASSLEAGPGNEQFF

d_gene: .
abundance: .
v_gene: TRBV4-3
j_gene: TRBJ1-6
CDR3nt: TGCGCCAGCAGCCAAGATGAAGTGGGGTCACCCCTCCACTTT
CDR3aa: CASSQDEVGSPLHF

d_gene: .
abundance: .
v_gene: TRBV9
j_gene: TRBJ1-1
CDR3nt: TGTGCCAGCAGCCCGCGCCAGGGTGGAACTGAAGCTTTCTTT
CDR3aa: CASSPRQGGTEAFF

d_gene: .
abundance: .
v_gene: TRBV7-9
j_gene: TRBJ1-1
CDR3nt: TGTGCCAGCAGCTCCTCCGGGACGGAGACTGAAGCTTTCTTT
CDR3aa: CASSSSGTETEAFF

d_gene: .
abundance: .
v_gene: TRBV7-2
j_gene: TRBJ1-5
CDR3nt: TGTGCCAGCAGCTTAGCGCTAGGAGGGAGGGACAATCAGCCCCAGCATTTT
CDR3aa: CASSLALGGRDNQPQHF

d_gene: .
abundance: .
v_gene: TRBV28
j_gene: TRBJ2-2
CDR3nt: TGTGCCAGCATAGCTAGCACGAACACCGGGGAGCTGTTTTTT
CDR3aa: CASIASTNTGELFF

d_gene: .
abundance: .
v_gene: TRBV10-3
j_gene: TRBJ2-3
CDR3nt: TGTGCCATCAGTGACCGGGGCTCCACAGATACGCAGTATTTT
CDR3aa: CAISDRGSTDTQYF

d_gene: .
abundance: .
v_gene: TRBV6-4
j_gene: TRBJ1-5
CDR3nt: TGTGCCAGCAGTGACTCGTGGCAGGGAGAAGGCAATCAGCCCCAGCATTTT
CDR3aa: CASSDSWQGEGNQPQHF

d_gene: TRBD2
abundance: few
v_gene: TRBV18
j_gene: TRBJ2-5
CDR3nt: TGTGCCAGCTCTCCGGGACTAGAGCAAGAGACCCAGTACTTC
CDR3aa: CASSPGLEQETQYF

d_gene: TRBD2
abundance: .
v_gene: TRBV10-2
j_gene: TRBJ2-5
CDR3nt: TGCGCCAGCAGTGAGTCTGGAGCGGGAGAGAGAGAGACCCAGTACTTC
CDR3aa: CASSESGAGERETQYF

d_gene: .
abundance: .
v_gene: TRBV5-1
j_gene: TRBJ2-7
CDR3nt: TGCGCCAGCAGCTTGGTGACCAACCTGGTCTACGAGCAGTACTTC
CDR3aa: CASSLVTNLVYEQYF

d_gene: TRBD2
abundance: .
v_gene: TRBV5-1
j_gene: TRBJ2-1
CDR3nt: TGCGCCAGCAGCTTGGGGGTTAGCGGGAACTCCTACAATGAGCAGTTCTTC
CDR3aa: CASSLGVSGNSYNEQFF

d_gene: .
abundance: .
v_gene: TRBV6-1
j_gene: TRBJ2-2
CDR3nt: TGTGCCAGCAAGGTCGGGCCTTTAGACACCGGGGAGCTGTTTTTT
CDR3aa: CASKVGPLDTGELFF

d_gene: TRBD1
abundance: once
v_gene: TRBV11-2
j_gene: TRBJ2-1
CDR3nt: TGTGCCAGCAGCCCACAGACAGGGTCCTACAATGAGCAGTTCTTC
CDR3aa: CASSPQTGSYNEQFF

d_gene: TRBD2
abundance: .
v_gene: TRBV4-2
j_gene: TRBJ2-1
CDR3nt: TGTGCCAGCAGCCAAAAAACTAGCGGGGCAAATGAGCAGTTCTTC
CDR3aa: CASSQKTSGANEQFF

d_gene: .
abundance: .
v_gene: TRBV25-1
j_gene: TRBJ1-2
CDR3nt: TGTGCCAGCAGTGGGGACACCGATAACTATGGCTACACCTTC
CDR3aa: CASSGDTDNYGYTF